This TCR beta chain is drawn from a study of coeliac disease (dated by TCRdb to the early 2020s). Background for the entire study: Coeliac patients were classed as newly diagnosed active disease, refractory coeliac disease type I, or disease controlled by a gluten-free diet. High-resolution HLA typing was unavailable, so biased TRBV7-2 usage was queried as a proof of principle. The study applied next-generation sequencing of rearranged TRB and TRG CDR3 regions to small intestinal lymphocyte fractions from coeliac and non-coeliac patients. The aim was to characterise TR repertoires of small intestinal T cells in active, refractory type I and gluten-free-diet-treated coeliac disease. The full study included about 30 patients: 22 with serologically confirmed coeliac disease and 8 controls with non-small intestinal disorders. TRB sequencing succeeded for samples from around 28 subjects, including about 25 paired bulk unsorted intraepithelial and lamina propria cell samples. What the authors observed across the whole study: The separation of intraepithelial from lamina propria cells did not yield high-purity fractions, so cross-contamination between compartments was possible. TRB repertoires were mostly private, with most amino acid sequences found in only one sample, and V-gene usage showed no significant difference between disease groups. Active coeliac intraepithelial and lamina propria samples had lower TRB and TRG repertoire clonality than controls, suggesting that diverse T cells were recruited. Published gliadin-specific TRB sequences were found in about 50% of the 18 coeliac lamina propria samples but in only 1 of 6 controls. In the authors' view, the approach was unsuitable for unbiased detection of gliadin-specific T cells, since gliadin-specific T cells are scarce and rarely shared between patients.

Aliquots of approximately 500,000 cells were frozen in DMSO/FBS in liquid nitrogen, and a single aliquot per fraction was used for sequencing. All 30 patients in the study underwent endoscopy and small intestinal biopsy. To release lamina propria cells, the biopsy tissue left over after intraepithelial cell isolation was digested with collagenase. Genomic DNA was extracted from frozen unsorted cell fractions using the Qiagen DNeasy blood extraction kit. Library method: the immunoSEQ multiplex PCR assay. Using reverse primers that targeted J gene segments together with forward primers that targeted V gene segments, the TR loci were amplified in a multiplexed PCR. Amplified CDR3 regions were sequenced on the Illumina HiSeq System. In the source study's methods: A nearest-neighbour algorithm merged closely related reads to remove PCR and sequencing errors and collapse data into unique sequences. Each repertoire was summarised by clonality and by T cell density, with T cell density defined as TR molecules per amount of genomic DNA input. CDR3 amino acid sequences present in at least 80% of unsorted samples were defined as public TRs and were then tested for differential abundance between coeliac and control samples. Every lamina propria sample was searched for matches to a list of some 220 published gliadin-specific TRB sequences. Differences in clonality and density between disease groups were tested by Kruskal-Wallis tests, followed by Dunn post-tests. Imported from immuneACCESS, the table was reduced by TCRdb to in-frame sequences with V and J called. These copies leave out some clones; in studies compared against another copy, an unresolved V gene accounts for under half, and the cause of the remainder is not known. The D gene and trimming were derived from the DNA, and the V and J assignments and clone size from that table. This sample is represented by roughly 7,300 clones; 55% to 65% of them were singletons. The top ten clones comprise roughly 3% of the sample.

Its CDR3 holds 14 amino acids, cysteine through phenylalanine. Only the CDR3 portion is preserved as DNA: 42 bases, with reading frame beginning at the first base. After removal of 3 bases from V and 7 bases from J, the junction retains 7 bases not matched to a gene. Based on the germline V gene, the CDR1 and CDR2 sequences are SGHTA and FQGNSA. As to this clone: Its antigen remains unidentified. No much larger clone is present one base from it, and per-base qualities are unavailable.

Input material: lamina propria lymphocytes from the gut. According to the study, the label for this sample's cell subset or site signals: lamina propria cell (LPC) fraction of small intestinal biopsy. The rearrangement combines TRBV7-2 with TRBJ2-5; TRBD2 lines up with 8 middle nucleotides. The receptor's source is a woman between 55 and 75 years old with active celiac disease. The CDR3 is CASSFAGGEGTQYF. DNA sequence: TGTGCCAGCAGCTTTGCGGGGGGCGAGGGGACCCAGTACTTC.